This T cell receptor (beta chain) came from a study of blood T cell repertoires in COVID-19. The V gene's germline CDR1 is MNHEY and CDR2 SVGAGI. CDR3 size: 13 residues. V dropped 6 bases and J dropped 7 bases, with 10 bases sitting between them. The repertoire was sequenced with immunoSEQ multiplex PCR; TCRdb's copy has only in-frame clones and lacks some. The sample lists approximately 170,000 clones, around 80% occurring once. This receptor was taken from a man aged 50-59 years who had recovered from COVID-19. Sequencing was performed on PBMCs or T cells enriched from blood (not recorded which). This chain links TRBV6-5 with TRBJ1-6; a weak D match, TRBD1 (5 bases). CDR3 region: CASSPGVNSPLHF. CDR3 coding DNA: TGTGCCAGCAGCCCGGGGGTAAATTCACCCCTCCACTTT.